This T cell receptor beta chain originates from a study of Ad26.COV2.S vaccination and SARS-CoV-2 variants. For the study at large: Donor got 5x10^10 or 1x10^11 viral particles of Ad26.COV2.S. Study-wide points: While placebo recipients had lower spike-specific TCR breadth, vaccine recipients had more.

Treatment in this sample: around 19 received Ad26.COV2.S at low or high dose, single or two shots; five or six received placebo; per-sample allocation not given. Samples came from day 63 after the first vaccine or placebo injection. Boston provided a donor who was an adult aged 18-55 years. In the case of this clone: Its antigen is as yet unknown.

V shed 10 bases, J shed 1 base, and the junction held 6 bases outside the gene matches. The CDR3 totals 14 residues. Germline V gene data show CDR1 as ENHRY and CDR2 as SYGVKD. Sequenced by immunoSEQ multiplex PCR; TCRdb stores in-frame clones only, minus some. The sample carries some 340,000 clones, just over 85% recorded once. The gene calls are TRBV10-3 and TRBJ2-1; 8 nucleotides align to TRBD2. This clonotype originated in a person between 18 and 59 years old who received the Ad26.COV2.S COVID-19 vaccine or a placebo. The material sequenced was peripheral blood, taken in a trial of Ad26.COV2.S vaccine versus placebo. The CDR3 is CATRGGGSYNEQFF. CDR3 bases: TGTGCCACCAGGGGCGGGGGGTCCTACAATGAGCAGTTCTTC.